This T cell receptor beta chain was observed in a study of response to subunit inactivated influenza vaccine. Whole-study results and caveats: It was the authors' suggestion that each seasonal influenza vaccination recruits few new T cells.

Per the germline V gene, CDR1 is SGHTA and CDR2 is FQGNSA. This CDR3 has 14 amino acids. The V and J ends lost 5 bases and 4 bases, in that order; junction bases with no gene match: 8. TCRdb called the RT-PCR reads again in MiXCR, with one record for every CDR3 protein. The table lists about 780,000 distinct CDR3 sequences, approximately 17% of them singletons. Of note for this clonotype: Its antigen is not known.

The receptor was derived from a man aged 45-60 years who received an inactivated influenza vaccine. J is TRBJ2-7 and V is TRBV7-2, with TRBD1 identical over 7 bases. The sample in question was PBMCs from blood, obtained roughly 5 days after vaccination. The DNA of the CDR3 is TGTGCCAGCAGCGCTAGGGACAGTATTTACGAGCAGTACTTC. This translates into CASSARDSIYEQYF.